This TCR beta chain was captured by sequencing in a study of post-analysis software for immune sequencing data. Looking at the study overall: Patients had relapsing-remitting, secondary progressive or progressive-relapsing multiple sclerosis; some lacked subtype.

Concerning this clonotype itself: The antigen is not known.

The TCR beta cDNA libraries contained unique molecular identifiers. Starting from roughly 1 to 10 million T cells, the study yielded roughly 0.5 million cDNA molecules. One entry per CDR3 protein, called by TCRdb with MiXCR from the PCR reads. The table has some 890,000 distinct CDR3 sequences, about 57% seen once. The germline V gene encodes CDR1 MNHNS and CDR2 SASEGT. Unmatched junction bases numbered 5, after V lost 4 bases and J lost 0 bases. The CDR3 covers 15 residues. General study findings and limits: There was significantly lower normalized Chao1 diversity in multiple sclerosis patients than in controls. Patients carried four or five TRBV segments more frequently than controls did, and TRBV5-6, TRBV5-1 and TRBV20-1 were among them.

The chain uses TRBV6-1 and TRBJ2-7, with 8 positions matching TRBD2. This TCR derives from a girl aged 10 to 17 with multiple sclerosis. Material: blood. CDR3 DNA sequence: TGTGCCAGCAGTGCACCCAGCGGGGGCTCCTACGAGCAGTACTTC. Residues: CASSAPSGGSYEQYF.